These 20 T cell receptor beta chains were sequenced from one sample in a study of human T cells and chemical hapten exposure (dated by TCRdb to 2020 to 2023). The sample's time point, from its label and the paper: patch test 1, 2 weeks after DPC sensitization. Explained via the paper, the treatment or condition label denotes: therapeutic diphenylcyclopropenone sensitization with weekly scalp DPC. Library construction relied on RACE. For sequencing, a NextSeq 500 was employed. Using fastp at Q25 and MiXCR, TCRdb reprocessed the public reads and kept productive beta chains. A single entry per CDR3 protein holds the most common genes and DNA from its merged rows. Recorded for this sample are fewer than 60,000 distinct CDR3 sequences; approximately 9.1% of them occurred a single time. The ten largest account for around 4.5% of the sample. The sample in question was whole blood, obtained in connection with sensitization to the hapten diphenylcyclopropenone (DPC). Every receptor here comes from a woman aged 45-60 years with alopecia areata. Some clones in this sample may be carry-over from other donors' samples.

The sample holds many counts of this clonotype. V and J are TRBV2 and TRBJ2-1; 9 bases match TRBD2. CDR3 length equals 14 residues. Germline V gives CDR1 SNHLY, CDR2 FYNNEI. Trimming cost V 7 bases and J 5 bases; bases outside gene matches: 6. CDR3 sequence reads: CASNSGSRNNEQFF. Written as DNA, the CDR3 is TGTGCCAGCAATAGCGGGAGCCGTAACAATGAGCAGTTCTTC.

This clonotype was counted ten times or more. The CDR3 loop reads CASSPGGLATVDLEQYF. In DNA, the CDR3 is TGTGCCAGCTCACCGGGGGGACTAGCAACCGTGGACCTCGAGCAGTACTTC. V usage is TRBV18 and J usage is TRBJ2-7, with 9 positions matching TRBD2. In germline, CDR1 is KGHSH, CDR2 LQKENI. This CDR3 has 17 residues. Losses at the gene ends were 3 bases for V and 6 bases for J; bases not matched to a gene: 15.

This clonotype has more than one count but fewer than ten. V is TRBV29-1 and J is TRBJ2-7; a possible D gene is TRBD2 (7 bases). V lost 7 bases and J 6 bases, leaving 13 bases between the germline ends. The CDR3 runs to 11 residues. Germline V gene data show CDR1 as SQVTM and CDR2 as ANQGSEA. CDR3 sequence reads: CSGQGGGEQYF. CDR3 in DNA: TGCAGCGGACAAGGGGGGGGCGAGCAGTACTTC.

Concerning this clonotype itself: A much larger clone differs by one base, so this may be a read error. The CDR3 is CSVADRKYTDTQYF. The CDR3 DNA is TGCAGTGTAGCGGACAGGAAATACACAGATACGCAGTATTTT. The chain couples TRBV20-1 to TRBJ2-3, with a possible D match to TRBD1 (7 bases). This CDR3 contains 14 residues. From germline, CDR1 is DFQATT and CDR2 SNEGSKA (reference sequence). The V and J ends lost 7 bases and 2 bases respectively, with 16 bases between them.

CDR3 sequence: CASSLEGLDTQYF. For the CDR3, the DNA is TGTGCCAGCAGCTTAGAGGGGTTAGATACGCAGTATTTT. This chain connects TRBV11-3 to TRBJ2-3; D ambiguous. CDR3 length: 13 amino acids. V lost 0 bases, J lost 5 bases, and 6 bases lay in between. From germline, CDR1 is SGHNT and CDR2 YENEEA.

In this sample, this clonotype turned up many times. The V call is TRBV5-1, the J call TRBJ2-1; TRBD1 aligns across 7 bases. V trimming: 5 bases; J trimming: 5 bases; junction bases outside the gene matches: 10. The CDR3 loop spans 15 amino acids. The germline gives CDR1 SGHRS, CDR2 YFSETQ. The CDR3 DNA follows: TGCGCCAGCAGGAAGACAGGGCCCAACGACAATGAGCAGTTCTTC. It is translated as CASRKTGPNDNEQFF.

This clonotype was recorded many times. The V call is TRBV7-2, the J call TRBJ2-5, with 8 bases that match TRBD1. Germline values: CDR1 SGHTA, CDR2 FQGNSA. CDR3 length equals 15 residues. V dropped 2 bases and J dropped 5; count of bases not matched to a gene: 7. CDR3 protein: CASSLLTGEKETQYF. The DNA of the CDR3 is TGTGCCAGCAGCTTATTGACAGGGGAGAAGGAGACCCAGTACTTC.

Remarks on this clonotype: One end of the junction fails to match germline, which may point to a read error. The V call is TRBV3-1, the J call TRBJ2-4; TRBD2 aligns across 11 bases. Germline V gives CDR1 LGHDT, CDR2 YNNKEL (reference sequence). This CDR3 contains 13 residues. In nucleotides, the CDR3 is TGTGCCAGCAGCGACCTAACGACTAGCGGGATTGTCTTC. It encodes CASSDLTTSGIVF.

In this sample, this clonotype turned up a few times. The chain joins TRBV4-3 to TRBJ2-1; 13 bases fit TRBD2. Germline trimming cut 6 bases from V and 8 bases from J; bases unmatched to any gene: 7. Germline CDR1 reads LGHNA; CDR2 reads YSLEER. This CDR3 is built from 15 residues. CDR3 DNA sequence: TGCGCCAGCAGACAAAGCGGGACTAGCGGGGATGAGCAGTTCTTC. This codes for CASRQSGTSGDEQFF.

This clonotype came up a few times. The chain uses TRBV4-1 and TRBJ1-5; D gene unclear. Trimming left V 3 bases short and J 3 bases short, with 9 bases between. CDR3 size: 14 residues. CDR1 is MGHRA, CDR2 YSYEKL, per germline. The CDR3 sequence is CASSQGLLNQPQHF. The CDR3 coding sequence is TGCGCCAGCAGCCAGGGTCTACTCAATCAGCCCCAGCATTTT.

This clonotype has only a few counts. The CDR3 DNA reads as TGTGCCAGCAGTTCGGAGTCTGGCTACACCTTC. Its translation: CASSSESGYTF. The chain employs TRBV28 and TRBJ1-2; D is ambiguous. V gave up 4 bases and J gave up 7 bases, with 7 bases separating them. The germline CDR1 and CDR2 sequences are MDHEN and SYDVKM. The CDR3 length is 11 residues.

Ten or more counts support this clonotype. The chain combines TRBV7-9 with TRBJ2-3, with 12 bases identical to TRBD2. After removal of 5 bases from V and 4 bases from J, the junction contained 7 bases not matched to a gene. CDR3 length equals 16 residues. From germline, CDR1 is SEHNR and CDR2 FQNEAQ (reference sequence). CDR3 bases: TGTGCCAGCAGCGCAAGACTAGCGGGAGTTCCAGATACGCAGTATTTT. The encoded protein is CASSARLAGVPDTQYF.

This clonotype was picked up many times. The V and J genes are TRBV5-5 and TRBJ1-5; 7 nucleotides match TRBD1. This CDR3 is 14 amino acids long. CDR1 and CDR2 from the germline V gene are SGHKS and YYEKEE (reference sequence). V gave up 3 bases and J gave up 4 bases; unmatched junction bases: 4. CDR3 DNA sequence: TGTGCCAGCAGCTGGACAGGAGGGAATCAGCCCCAGCATTTT. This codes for CASSWTGGNQPQHF.

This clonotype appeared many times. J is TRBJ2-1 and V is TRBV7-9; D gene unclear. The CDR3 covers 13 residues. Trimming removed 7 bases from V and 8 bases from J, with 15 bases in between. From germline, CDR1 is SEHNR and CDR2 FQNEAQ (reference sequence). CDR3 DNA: TGTGCCAGCATCCCAGTGACCGTCGATGAGCAGTTCTTC. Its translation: CASIPVTVDEQFF.

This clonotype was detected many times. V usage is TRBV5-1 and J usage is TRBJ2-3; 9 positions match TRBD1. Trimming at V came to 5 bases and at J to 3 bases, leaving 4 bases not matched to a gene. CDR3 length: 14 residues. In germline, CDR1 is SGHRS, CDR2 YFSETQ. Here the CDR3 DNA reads TGCGCCAGCAGGGACAGGGGTGTGACAGATACGCAGTATTTT. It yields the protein CASRDRGVTDTQYF. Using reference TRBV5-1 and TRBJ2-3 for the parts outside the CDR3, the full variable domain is KAGVTQTPRYLIKTRGQQVTLSCSPISGHRSVSWYQQTPGQGLQFLFEYFSETQRNKGNFPGRFSGRQFSNSRSEMNVSTLELGDSALYLCASRDRGVTDTQYFGPGTRLTVL.

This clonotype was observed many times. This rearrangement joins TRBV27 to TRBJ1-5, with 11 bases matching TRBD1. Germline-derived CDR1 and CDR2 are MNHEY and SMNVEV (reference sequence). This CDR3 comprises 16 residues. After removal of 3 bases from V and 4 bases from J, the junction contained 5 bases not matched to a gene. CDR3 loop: CASSFPGTGGNQPQHF. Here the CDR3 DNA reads TGTGCCAGCAGTTTTCCCGGGACAGGGGGTAATCAGCCCCAGCATTTT.

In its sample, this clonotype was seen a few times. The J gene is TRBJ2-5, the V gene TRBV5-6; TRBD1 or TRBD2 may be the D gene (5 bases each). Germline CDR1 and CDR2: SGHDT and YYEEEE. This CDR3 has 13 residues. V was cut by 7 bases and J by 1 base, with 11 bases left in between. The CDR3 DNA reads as TGTGCCAGCTACCGAGGGACCCAAGAGACCCAGTACTTC. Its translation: CASYRGTQETQYF.

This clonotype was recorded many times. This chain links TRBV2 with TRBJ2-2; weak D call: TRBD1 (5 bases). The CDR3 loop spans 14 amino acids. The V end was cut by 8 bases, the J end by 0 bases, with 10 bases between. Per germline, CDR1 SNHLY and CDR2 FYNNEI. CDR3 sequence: CASAQGANTGELFF. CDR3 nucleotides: TGTGCCAGCGCCCAGGGCGCGAACACCGGGGAGCTGTTTTTT.

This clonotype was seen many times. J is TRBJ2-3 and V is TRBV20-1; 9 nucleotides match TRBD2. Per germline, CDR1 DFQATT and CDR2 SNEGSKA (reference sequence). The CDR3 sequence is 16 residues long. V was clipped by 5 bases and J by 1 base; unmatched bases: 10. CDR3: CSAPRGAGGGTDTQYF. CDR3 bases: TGCAGTGCTCCGAGAGGAGCGGGAGGCGGCACAGATACGCAGTATTTT.

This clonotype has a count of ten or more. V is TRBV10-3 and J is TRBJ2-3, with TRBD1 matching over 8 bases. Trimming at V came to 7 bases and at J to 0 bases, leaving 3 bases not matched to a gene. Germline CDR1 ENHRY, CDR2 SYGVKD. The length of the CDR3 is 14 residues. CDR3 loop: CAINGQGSTDTQYF. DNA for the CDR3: TGTGCCATCAATGGACAGGGTAGCACAGATACGCAGTATTTT.